Described below is a single TCR beta chain sequence and its context. These data originate in a study of cytomegalovirus exposure and HLA in healthy donors. The CDR3 is made up of 16 amino acids. Germline V lookup: CDR1 SGHDT, CDR2 YYEEEE. V dropped 4 bases and J dropped 0 bases, with 16 bases sitting between them. Primers: 60 Vbeta forward and 13 Jbeta reverse. TCRdb's table, derived via immunoSEQ multiplex PCR, lists solely in-frame clones and lacks some. This table has 120,000 or so clones, about 78% appearing once. This chain uses TRBV5-6 with TRBJ1-2, with D possibly TRBD1 on 6 matching bases. Material: PBMCs. This sequence originates from a woman between 40 and 55 years old in good health and CMV-seropositive. The CDR3 region has the DNA TGTGCCAGCAGCCCGTGGACAGCCGTTTCTAACTATGGCTACACCTTC. Encoded protein: CASSPWTAVSNYGYTF.